Sequencing of this T cell receptor (beta chain) was carried out in a study of T cells of healthy individuals. The CDR3 is made up of 15 amino acids. Germline-derived CDR1 and CDR2 are KGHSH and LQKENI. Trimming removed 2 bases from V and 2 bases from J, with 9 bases in between. TCRdb re-called the 5' RACE reads through MiXCR, storing one row per CDR3 protein. Here the sample spans roughly 87,000 distinct CDR3 sequences, roughly a sixth being singletons. The sequence was collected from a human donor in good health. The V and J genes are TRBV18 and TRBJ2-2; D remains unclear. CDR3 region: CASSPGIPNTGELFF. Here the CDR3 DNA reads TGTGCCAGCTCACCAGGGATACCCAACACCGGGGAGCTGTTTTTT.